This T cell receptor beta chain was found in a study of shared clonotypes between healthy human individuals. The study's findings and limits: Sequencing depth was expected to affect clonotype sharing among donors.

CDR3 length equals 15 residues. In germline, CDR1 is KGHSH, CDR2 LQKENI. The V end lost 2 bases, the J end lost 0 bases, and 8 bases lay between the germline ends. Within Nashville, Tennessee resided all donors, each a Caucasian adult. Samples left unsorted employed some 95 million PBMCs for genomic DNA. With ten immunoSEQ deep assay plates, unsorted PBMC DNA underwent sequencing. Produced via immunoSEQ multiplex PCR; TCRdb's table is partial and in-frame only. This table has fewer than 500,000 clones, around 79% appearing once. Remarks on this clone: Its antigen is not identified.

The sequenced sample was PBMCs. This receptor was taken from a woman aged 40 to 49 in good health. Some clones in this sample may be carry-over from other donors' samples. The J gene is TRBJ1-5, the V gene TRBV18; D gene unclear. CDR3 nucleotide sequence: TGTGCCAGCTCACCAGCCAGAAATAGCAATCAGCCCCAGCATTTT. This gives the protein CASSPARNSNQPQHF.